Listed here are 24 T cell receptor beta chains from one sample, sequenced in a study of blood T cell repertoires in COVID-19. Using immunoSEQ multiplex PCR, the repertoire was profiled, and TCRdb retains in-frame clones only, with some absent. Of 20,000 to 25,000 clones listed, around 90% are singletons. The sequenced sample consisted of peripheral blood. The receptors derive from a human donor in a cohort sampled during active COVID-19.

The genes are TRBV5-6 and TRBJ1-1, with D hard to call. The V gene lost 0 bases and the J gene lost 4 bases, with 13 bases spanning the gap. Germline V gene lookup returns CDR1 SGHDT and CDR2 YYEEEE. This CDR3 region has 15 residues. DNA for the CDR3: TGTGCCAGCAGCTTGGCCGGGGAGTTGAGCACTGAAGCTTTCTTT. Translated, it gives CASSLAGELSTEAFF.

This chain joins TRBV25-1 and TRBJ1-6; 7 nucleotides align to TRBD1. Germline values: CDR1 MGHDK, CDR2 SYGVNS. J lost 0 bases, V lost 6 bases, and 5 bases had no gene match. This CDR3 spans 16 amino acids. This CDR3 reads CASRQTGSSYNSPLHF. CDR3 in DNA: TGTGCCAGCAGACAGACAGGGAGCTCCTATAATTCACCCCTCCACTTT.

This chain connects TRBV24-1 to TRBJ2-1; D is uncertain. CDR1 is KGHDR and CDR2 is SFDVKD in the germline V gene. Trimming left V 0 bases short and J 0 bases short, with 8 bases between. The CDR3 has 16 residues. The chain's CDR3 is CATSDLDMPSYNEQFF. In DNA, the CDR3 is TGTGCCACCAGTGATTTGGACATGCCCTCCTACAATGAGCAGTTCTTC.

The V gene is TRBV4-1, the J gene TRBJ1-2, with D tentatively TRBD1 (5 bases). The CDR3 sequence is 17 residues long. Germline V gene lookup returns CDR1 MGHRA and CDR2 YSYEKL. Between the trimmed V and J ends, which lost 3 bases and 8 bases, there was a span of 25 bases. The CDR3 DNA is TGCGCCAGCAGCCAGCACTGGGGGGGTCAGCGAGGGGACGGCTACACCTTC. Its translation: CASSQHWGGQRGDGYTF.

This clone was counted a few times. The rearrangement uses TRBV27 and TRBJ2-7; D possibly corresponds to TRBD1 (5 bases). The V gene's germline CDR1 is MNHEY and CDR2 SMNVEV (reference sequence). The CDR3 is 16 amino acids. Deletions cut 5 bases from V and 7 bases from J, with 24 bases between. CDR3 nucleotide sequence: TGTGCCAGCAGTCCGCCCCTCGACAGCCCCGTGGGGGAGCAGTACTTC. Translation gives CASSPPLDSPVGEQYF.

V is TRBV9 and J is TRBJ2-7; no clear D gene. The length of the CDR3 is 14 residues. V gave up 1 base and J gave up 0 bases, with 8 bases separating them. Germline V CDR1 and CDR2: SGDLS, YYNGEE. CDR3 bases: TGTGCCAGCAGCGTACTACAGAGCTCCTACGAGCAGTACTTC. Translation gives CASSVLQSSYEQYF.

The chain recombines TRBV6-1 with TRBJ2-3; TRBD2 might be the D (5 bases). The CDR3 extends over 16 amino acids. Germline V CDR1 and CDR2: MNHNS, SASEGT. V lost 0 bases to trimming and J lost 2 bases, with 12 bases between them. CDR3 amino acids: CASSEASGSTTDTQYF. In nucleotides, the CDR3 is TGTGCCAGCAGTGAAGCCAGCGGATCAACCACAGATACGCAGTATTTT.

The chain employs TRBV4-1 and TRBJ2-4, with D perhaps matching TRBD1 (6 bases). Germline V gene data show CDR1 as MGHRA and CDR2 as YSYEKL. The CDR3 runs to 18 residues. The V gene lost 1 base and the J gene lost 1 base, with 17 bases spanning the gap. The CDR3 region has the DNA TGCGCCAGCAGCCAAGGTTGGCAGGGGACGGAGGCCAAAAACATTCAGTACTTC. This translates into CASSQGWQGTEAKNIQYF.

This rearrangement joins TRBV15 to TRBJ2-1; D is unclear. CDR3 size: 18 residues. Trimming took 3 bases from V and 4 from J, leaving 22 bases between them. Germline V CDR1 and CDR2: LNHNV, YYDKDF (reference sequence). The CDR3 reads CATSSSQPPWREYNEQFF. The CDR3, as DNA: TGTGCCACCAGCAGCTCCCAGCCCCCTTGGAGAGAATACAATGAGCAGTTCTTC.

V gene TRBV5-8 combines with J gene TRBJ2-3; D may be TRBD1 (5 bases). There are 16 residues in the CDR3. Trimming pared 0 bases from V and 4 bases from J, leaving 15 bases between. The germline V gene has CDR1 SGHTS and CDR2 YDEGEE. In nucleotides, the CDR3 is TGTGCCAGCAGCTTGGAAAGGGGCGTTGCGGCAGATACGCAGTATTTT. As protein: CASSLERGVAADTQYF.

This sequence joins TRBV11-2 and TRBJ1-1; D may be TRBD1 (6 bases). The CDR3 is 14 residues long. The V gene lost 5 bases and the J gene lost 1 base, with 11 bases spanning the gap. The germline V gene encodes CDR1 SGHAT and CDR2 FQNNGV. CDR3 DNA sequence: TGTGCCAGCAGCGTACAGGGTCAGAACACTGAAGCTTTCTTT. This codes for CASSVQGQNTEAFF.

V and J are TRBV24-1 and TRBJ1-1, with unresolved D. Per germline, CDR1 KGHDR and CDR2 SFDVKD. V dropped 4 bases and J dropped 10 bases, with 9 bases sitting between them. This CDR3 region has 11 residues. Here the CDR3 DNA reads TGTGCCACCAGTGACGGGGTAGGAGCTTTCTTT. Its protein product is CATSDGVGAFF.

The chain links TRBV18 to TRBJ2-3; maybe TRBD2 (6 bases). The germline V and J ends were trimmed by 6 bases and 3 bases, with 13 bases remaining between them. The germline CDR1 and CDR2 sequences are KGHSH and LQKENI. The CDR3 length is 14 residues. CDR3: CASSLTSRTDTQYF. In nucleotides, the CDR3 is TGTGCCAGCTCCCTAACTAGCAGAACAGATACGCAGTATTTT.

The V call is TRBV5-1, the J call TRBJ2-2; 8 bases agree with TRBD1. V lost 4 bases to trimming and J lost 6 bases; unmatched junction nucleotides: 11. This CDR3 is built from 16 residues. The germline gives CDR1 SGHRS, CDR2 YFSETQ. CDR3 region: CASSLRQGNLAGELFF. The CDR3 DNA sequence: TGCGCCAGCAGCCTTAGACAGGGGAATTTGGCCGGGGAGCTGTTTTTT.

This clone was observed a few times. The J gene is TRBJ1-4, the V gene TRBV4-3, with D unresolved. CDR1 is LGHNA and CDR2 is YSLEER in the germline V gene. This CDR3 region has 14 residues. The germline V and J ends were trimmed by 5 bases and 3 bases, with 10 bases remaining between them. This CDR3 reads CASSKGGSNEKLFF. DNA for the CDR3: TGCGCCAGCAGCAAAGGAGGGTCTAATGAAAAACTGTTTTTT.

The chain recombines TRBV5-6 with TRBJ2-2; D perhaps matches TRBD1 (6 bases). CDR1 and CDR2 from the germline V gene are SGHDT and YYEEEE. V was cut by 2 bases and J by 6 bases, with 17 bases left in between. There are 16 residues in the CDR3. CDR3 sequence reads: CASSFPSMGAAGELFF. The CDR3 DNA is TGTGCCAGCAGCTTCCCCAGTATGGGGGCCGCCGGGGAGCTGTTTTTT.

The V and J genes are TRBV19 and TRBJ1-4; 8 bases agree with TRBD1. From germline, CDR1 is LNHDA and CDR2 SQIVND (reference sequence). There are 18 residues in the CDR3. V lost 7 bases and J lost 5; bases outside the gene matches: 18. CDR3 DNA sequence: TGTGCCAGTACCCTCAGGGGGCCGCTTGCCAGCGACAATGAAAAACTGTTTTTT. It yields the protein CASTLRGPLASDNEKLFF.

This sequence joins TRBV11-3 and TRBJ2-1; TRBD2 agrees at 8 bases. The V gene's germline CDR1 is SGHNT and CDR2 YENEEA. The CDR3 has 16 residues. The V segment lost 5 bases and the J segment 0 bases; nucleotides outside the gene matches: 6. CDR3 sequence (DNA): TGTGCCAGCAGCACCCAGCTAGCGGGCTCCTACAATGAGCAGTTCTTC. This translates into CASSTQLAGSYNEQFF.

The CDR3 DNA is TGTGCCAGCAGCAGACAGGGGGGCCCCTACGAGCAGTACGTC. It yields the protein CASSRQGGPYEQYV. The chain links TRBV6-2 or TRBV6-3 to TRBJ2-7, with 9 bases matching TRBD1. The CDR3 is 14 residues long. Per the germline V gene, CDR1 is MNHEY and CDR2 is SVGEGT. V trimming: 6 bases; J trimming: 2 bases; junction bases outside the gene matches: 5.

This chain connects TRBV11-2 to TRBJ1-2; D call uncertain. There are 15 residues in the CDR3. Trimming cost V 4 bases and J 0 bases, with 12 bases left between them. Germline CDR1 is SGHAT and CDR2 is FQNNGV. CDR3 region: CASSSTTVPNYGYTF. CDR3 nucleotide sequence: TGTGCCAGCAGCTCAACCACAGTCCCTAACTATGGCTACACCTTC.

The gene calls are TRBV6-5 and TRBJ1-6, with D possibly TRBD1 on 6 matching bases. Germline CDR1 reads MNHEY; CDR2 reads SVGAGI. The CDR3 runs to 15 residues. V was clipped by 0 bases and J by 9 bases, with 12 bases between them. CDR3 bases: TGTGCCAGCAGTTACTCGAACAGGGTTGGTTCACCCCTCCACTTT. Translated, it gives CASSYSNRVGSPLHF.

This chain uses TRBV19 with TRBJ2-2; weak D call: TRBD1 (5 bases). Trimming removed 3 bases from V and 6 bases from J, with 11 bases in between. From germline, CDR1 is LNHDA and CDR2 SQIVND (reference sequence). CDR3 length equals 14 residues. CDR3 residues: CASSISAGSGELFF. DNA for the CDR3: TGTGCCAGTAGTATTTCGGCAGGGTCCGGGGAGCTGTTTTTT.

The chain carries TRBV19 and TRBJ2-3; D gene uncertain. The CDR3 totals 12 residues. Germline-derived CDR1 and CDR2 are LNHDA and SQIVND (reference sequence). V dropped 9 bases and J dropped 6 bases, with 13 bases sitting between them. CDR3 DNA: TGTGCCAGCCGCGGTAGTCTCGATACGCAGTATTTT. This codes for CASRGSLDTQYF.

The chain uses TRBV7-2 and TRBJ1-3, with TRBD1 matching 9 bases. The J segment lost 2 bases and the V segment lost 5 bases, leaving 4 bases of the junction unmatched. The germline gives CDR1 SGHTA, CDR2 FQGNSA. The CDR3 has 15 residues. CDR3 loop: CASSARQGAGNTIYF. In DNA, the CDR3 is TGTGCCAGCAGCGCCAGACAGGGGGCTGGAAACACCATATATTTT.